This TCR beta chain originates from a study of blood T cell repertoires in COVID-19. As handled by the study authors: Estimates of nucleated cell counts were drawn from the amplification of reference gene primers. Repertoires were generated with immunoSEQ multiplex PCR, while TCRdb's copy carries only in-frame clones and drops some. V and J calls and clone size are those listed in that table; D and trimming were worked out from the DNA. The sample records 150,000 or so clones, roughly 80% being singletons. Per the germline V gene, CDR1 is LGHNT and CDR2 is FRNRAP. J gave up 2 bases and V 0 bases, and 9 bases lay outside the gene matches. This CDR3 spans 18 amino acids.

This receptor was obtained from a woman aged 60-70 years who had recovered from COVID-19. The genes are TRBV12-5 and TRBJ2-5, with 10 positions matching TRBD2. Sequenced material: PBMCs or T cells enriched from blood (not recorded which). Here the CDR3 DNA reads TGTGCTAGTGGTTTGGTAGGTCTAGCGGGGGCACTGCAAGAGACCCAGTACTTC. This sequence encodes CASGLVGLAGALQETQYF. The full variable domain, in which reference TRBV12-5 and TRBJ2-5 provide the parts outside the CDR3, is DARVTQTPRHKVTEMGQEVTMRCQPILGHNTVFWYRQTMMQGLELLAYFRNRAPLDDSGMPKDRFSAEMPDATLATLKIQPSEPRDSAVYFCASGLVGLAGALQETQYFGPGTRLLVL.